A single sample is the source of the 18 T cell receptor beta chains below, sequenced in a study of T cell responses to AZD1222 COVID-19 vaccine. TCRdb's table, derived via immunoSEQ multiplex PCR, lists solely in-frame clones and lacks some. This sample yields more than 100,000 clones, of which around nine tenths are seen a single time; less than 4.5% belongs to the top ten. Sequences were derived from peripheral blood, sampled on day 0 of AZD1222 vaccination. The origin of the receptors is an adult in good health.

This clone was detected only once. The chain joins TRBV5-4 to TRBJ1-1; maybe TRBD1 (6 bases). The germline V gene has CDR1 SGHNT and CDR2 YYREEE (reference sequence). V lost 0 bases and J lost 6, with 12 bases in between. This CDR3 is built from 14 residues. Written as DNA, the CDR3 is TGTGCCAGCAGCTTGGCCCAGGGGAGTCCTGAAGCTTTCTTT. Protein product: CASSLAQGSPEAFF.

The V gene is TRBV10-3, the J gene TRBJ2-2, with 7 bases that match TRBD2. Germline CDR1 is ENHRY and CDR2 is SYGVKD. V lost 6 bases and J lost 4; bases outside the gene matches: 5. CDR3 length: 14 amino acids. The CDR3 DNA sequence: TGTGCCATCAGATTCGGGGGGACCACCGGGGAGCTGTTTTTT. Residues: CAIRFGGTTGELFF.

The chain links TRBV27 to TRBJ1-2; D remains ambiguous. CDR3 length: 16 residues. Germline CDR1 MNHEY, CDR2 SMNVEV (reference sequence). The V and J ends lost 5 bases and 4 bases respectively, with 20 bases between them. This chain's CDR3 is CASSPSSGEASYGYTF. As DNA, the CDR3 is TGTGCCAGCAGTCCGAGTTCCGGGGAAGCCTCCTATGGCTACACCTTC.

In regard to this clone: Other DNA sequences in the same sample also yield this CDR3. The chain joins TRBV28 to TRBJ2-5; D perhaps matches TRBD1 (5 bases). Trimming took off 5 bases at V and 2 bases at J, with 15 bases between the two ends. CDR3 size: 15 residues. Germline-derived CDR1 and CDR2 are MDHEN and SYDVKM. Here the CDR3 reads CASSLIQGGQETQYF. The CDR3 DNA reads TGTGCCAGCAGTCTCATCCAGGGTGGGCAAGAGACCCAGTACTTC. Combining the CDR3 with reference TRBV28 and TRBJ2-5 gives the whole variable domain DVKVTQSSRYLVKRTGEKVFLECVQDMDHENMFWYRQDPGLGLRLIYFSYDVKMKEKGDIPEGYSVSREKKERFSLILESASTNQTSMYLCASSLIQGGQETQYFGPGTRLLVL.

CDR3 sequence reads: CATSRRVNTEAFF. The CDR3 DNA sequence: TGTGCCACCAGCAGACGGGTGAACACTGAAGCTTTCTTT. V gene TRBV15 combines with J gene TRBJ1-1, with D uncertain. CDR3 length equals 13 residues. The germline CDR1 and CDR2 sequences are LNHNV and YYDKDF (reference sequence). V was trimmed by 2 bases and J by 0 bases, leaving 4 bases between them.

The chain carries TRBV9 and TRBJ1-4, with D perhaps TRBD1 (5 bases). The CDR3 covers 15 residues. Trimming removed 0 bases from V and 5 bases from J, with 11 bases in between. From germline, CDR1 is SGDLS and CDR2 YYNGEE. The CDR3 region has the DNA TGTGCCAGCAGCGTAGTGGGGGGGTCAAATGAAAAACTGTTTTTT. Encoded protein: CASSVVGGSNEKLFF.

The chain combines TRBV19 with TRBJ1-1; D unresolved. This CDR3 contains 12 residues. Germline assignment: CDR1 LNHDA and CDR2 SQIVND (reference sequence). Trimming pared 7 bases from V and 8 bases from J, leaving 14 bases between. The CDR3 here is CASKGRTGEAFF. Written as DNA, the CDR3 is TGTGCCAGTAAAGGCAGGACGGGGGAAGCTTTCTTT.

The rearrangement joins TRBV12-3 or TRBV12-4 to TRBJ1-5; the D is unclear. Trimming stripped 5 bases from V and 8 bases from J, with 10 bases between. The CDR3 extends over 12 amino acids. Here the CDR3 DNA reads TGTGCCAGCAGTAAAGGAAGGGAGCCCCAGCATTTT. It yields the protein CASSKGREPQHF.

The chain employs TRBV4-3 and TRBJ2-3, with D possibly being TRBD2 (6 bases). The CDR3 sequence is 15 residues long. Germline CDR1 is LGHNA and CDR2 is YSLEER. Trimming shortened V by 4 bases and J by 2 bases, and 13 bases separated the two germline ends. CDR3 sequence reads: CASSLGRGYTDTQYF. CDR3 bases: TGCGCCAGCAGCCTCGGACGGGGGTACACAGATACGCAGTATTTT.

The V gene is TRBV11-2, the J gene TRBJ1-4; a weak D match, TRBD1 (5 bases). V was pared by 4 bases and J by 8 bases, with 23 bases between. Germline lookup yields CDR1 SGHAT and CDR2 FQNNGV. This CDR3 is 17 amino acids long. CDR3 bases: TGTGCCAGCAGCTCCCGTATCAGGGCAACTGTTGAAGAAAAACTGTTTTTT. It translates to CASSSRIRATVEEKLFF. Drawing the rest from reference TRBV11-2 and TRBJ1-4, the complete variable domain is EAGVAQSPRYKIIEKRQSVAFWCNPISGHATLYWYQQILGQGPKLLIQFQNNGVVDDSQLPKDRFSAERLKGVDSTLKIQPAKLEDSAVYLCASSSRIRATVEEKLFFGSGTQLSVL.

The genes are TRBV15 and TRBJ1-1; 9 nucleotides line up with TRBD1. Trimming cost V 1 base and J 3 bases; bases outside gene matches: 3. The CDR3 runs 15 residues. Germline V lookup: CDR1 LNHNV, CDR2 YYDKDF (reference sequence). The CDR3 DNA reads TGTGCCACCAGCAGAGTACAGGGGGCTGACACTGAAGCTTTCTTT. Translated: CATSRVQGADTEAFF.

This clone was detected only a few times. This same CDR3 is encoded by further DNA sequences in the sample. The CDR3 region has the DNA TGTGCCAGCTCCCCCCCAGGTAGCTCCTACAATGAGCAGTTCTTC. Residues: CASSPPGSSYNEQFF. V and J are TRBV18 and TRBJ2-1; D is unresolved. The CDR3 loop spans 15 amino acids. V dropped 6 bases and J dropped 0 bases, with 12 bases sitting between them. The germline V gene has CDR1 KGHSH and CDR2 LQKENI.

The genes are TRBV6-5 and TRBJ2-1; D call uncertain. The V end lost 3 bases, the J end lost 0 bases, and 9 bases lay between the germline ends. The CDR3 length is 15 residues. The germline CDR1 and CDR2 sequences are MNHEY and SVGAGI. This chain's CDR3 is CASSYDGDSYNEQFF. CDR3 coding DNA: TGTGCCAGCAGTTATGATGGAGACTCCTACAATGAGCAGTTCTTC.

V is TRBV19 and J is TRBJ2-1; 7 nucleotides line up with TRBD2. The CDR3 contains 16 residues. Germline lookup yields CDR1 LNHDA and CDR2 SQIVND (reference sequence). V trimming: 6 bases; J trimming: 0 bases; junction bases outside the gene matches: 8. CDR3 protein: CASSRVGGSSYNEQFF. The CDR3 bases are TGTGCCAGTAGCCGCGTCGGGGGGAGCTCCTACAATGAGCAGTTCTTC.

The V call is TRBV29-1, the J call TRBJ2-6, with 8 bases aligning to TRBD1. J gave up 1 base and V 4 bases, and 3 bases lay outside the gene matches. The CDR3 spans 15 residues. Germline V gives CDR1 SQVTM, CDR2 ANQGSEA. In DNA, the CDR3 is TGCAGCGTTGCCTACAGGGGGTCTGGGGCCAACGTCCTGACTTTC. It translates to CSVAYRGSGANVLTF.

This rearrangement joins TRBV6-2 or TRBV6-3 to TRBJ1-2; D is undetermined. Looked up from germline, CDR1 is MNHEY and CDR2 is SVGEGT. This CDR3 spans 15 amino acids. V lost 6 bases, J lost 4 bases, and 18 bases lay in between. The CDR3 DNA follows: TGTGCCAGCAGCCTTACGACACCTTATTTCTATGGCTACACCTTC. Its translation is CASSLTTPYFYGYTF.

The V gene is TRBV14, the J gene TRBJ2-1; D is undetermined. The CDR3 is 15 residues long. Germline V lookup: CDR1 SGHDN, CDR2 FVKESK. V dropped 1 base and J dropped 10 bases, with 17 bases sitting between them. CDR3 protein: CASSQGMGGPREQFF. In DNA form, the CDR3 reads TGTGCCAGCAGCCAAGGAATGGGCGGCCCCAGGGAGCAGTTCTTC.

The V gene is TRBV10-3, the J gene TRBJ1-5; D possibly corresponds to TRBD1 (6 bases). Germline V gene sequence: CDR1 ENHRY, CDR2 SYGVKD. The V end was cut by 8 bases, the J end by 0 bases, with 11 bases between. This CDR3 is built from 14 residues. DNA for the CDR3: TGTGCCATCGGCAGACAGGATAGCAATCAGCCCCAGCATTTT. It translates to CAIGRQDSNQPQHF.